Following are 3 T cell receptor beta chains from one sample sequenced in a study of identifying expanded T cells in peripheral blood. Sequencing used immunoSEQ multiplex PCR; TCRdb keeps in-frame clones, though not all of them. This table holds more than 55,000 clones, more than 70% found once. Input material: blood. The receptors here all came from a person between 18 and 75 years old in good health.

The V gene is TRBV2, the J gene TRBJ1-2; D not resolved. The CDR3 totals 15 residues. Looked up from germline, CDR1 is SNHLY and CDR2 is FYNNEI. Trimming cost V 6 bases and J 4 bases, with 18 bases left between them. CDR3: CASRAGRREGYGYTF. The CDR3, as DNA: TGTGCCAGCAGAGCCGGGAGGAGGGAGGGCTATGGCTACACCTTC.

The chain carries TRBV29-1 and TRBJ1-1, with D uncertain. The CDR3 is 12 amino acids. The germline V and J ends were trimmed by 6 bases and 0 bases, with 8 bases remaining between them. From germline, CDR1 is SQVTM and CDR2 ANQGSEA. The CDR3, as DNA: TGCAGCGTGTGCAGGTTGAACACTGAAGCTTTCTTT. Translating gives CSVCRLNTEAFF.

The chain carries TRBV4-3 and TRBJ1-1, with D hard to call. The V and J ends lost 0 bases and 0 bases respectively, with 8 bases between them. The CDR3 is 15 residues long. Germline lookup yields CDR1 LGHNA and CDR2 YSLEER. The CDR3 DNA sequence: TGCGCCAGCAGCCAAGACAGACGGATGAACACTGAAGCTTTCTTT. It encodes CASSQDRRMNTEAFF.